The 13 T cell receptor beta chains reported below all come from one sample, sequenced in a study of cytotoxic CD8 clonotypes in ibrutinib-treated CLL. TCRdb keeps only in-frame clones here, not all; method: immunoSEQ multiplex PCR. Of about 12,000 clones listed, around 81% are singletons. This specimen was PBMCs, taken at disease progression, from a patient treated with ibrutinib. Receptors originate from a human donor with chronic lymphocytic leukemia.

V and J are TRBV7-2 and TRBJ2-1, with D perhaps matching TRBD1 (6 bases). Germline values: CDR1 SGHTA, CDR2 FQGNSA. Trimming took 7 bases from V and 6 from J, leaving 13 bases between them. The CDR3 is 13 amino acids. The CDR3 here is CASKQRGGNEQFF. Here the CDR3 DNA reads TGTGCCAGCAAACAAAGAGGGGGCAATGAGCAGTTCTTC. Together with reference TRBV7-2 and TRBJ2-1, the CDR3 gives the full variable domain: GAGVSQSPSNKVTEKGKDVELRCDPISGHTALYWYRQSLGQGLEFLIYFQGNSAPDKSGLPSDRFSAERTGGSVSTLTIQRTQQEDSAVYLCASKQRGGNEQFFGPGTRLTVL.

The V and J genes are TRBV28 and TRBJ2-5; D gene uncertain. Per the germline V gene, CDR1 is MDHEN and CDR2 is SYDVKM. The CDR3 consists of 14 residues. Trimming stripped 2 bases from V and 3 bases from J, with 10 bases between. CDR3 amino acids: CASSLRRTKETQYF. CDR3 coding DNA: TGTGCCAGCAGTTTACGGCGGACCAAAGAGACCCAGTACTTC.

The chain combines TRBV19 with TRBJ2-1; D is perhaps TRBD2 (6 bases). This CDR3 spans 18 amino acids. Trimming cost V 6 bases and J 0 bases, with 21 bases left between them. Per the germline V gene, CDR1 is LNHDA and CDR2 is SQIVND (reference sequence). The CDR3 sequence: CASSRTPAGTGSYNEQFF. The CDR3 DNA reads TGTGCCAGTAGCCGAACCCCCGCCGGGACTGGCTCCTACAATGAGCAGTTCTTC. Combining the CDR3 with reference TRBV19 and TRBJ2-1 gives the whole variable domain DGGITQSPKYLFRKEGQNVTLSCEQNLNHDAMYWYRQDPGQGLRLIYYSQIVNDFQKGDIAEGYSVSREKKESFPLTVTSAQKNPTAFYLCASSRTPAGTGSYNEQFFGPGTRLTVL.

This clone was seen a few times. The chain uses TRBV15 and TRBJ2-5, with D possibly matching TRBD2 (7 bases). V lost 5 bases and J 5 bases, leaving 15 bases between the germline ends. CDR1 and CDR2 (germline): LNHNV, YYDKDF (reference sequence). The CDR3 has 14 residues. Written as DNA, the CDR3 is TGTGCCACCAGCGCCCGCGGGGGCGTCGAGACCCAGTACTTC. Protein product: CATSARGGVETQYF.

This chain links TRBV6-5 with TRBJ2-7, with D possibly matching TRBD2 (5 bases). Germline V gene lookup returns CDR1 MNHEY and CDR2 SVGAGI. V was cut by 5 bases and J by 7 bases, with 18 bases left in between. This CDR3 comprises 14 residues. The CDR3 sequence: CASSLNRATGEQYF. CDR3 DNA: TGTGCCAGCAGTCTAAACCGGGCGACGGGGGAGCAGTACTTC.

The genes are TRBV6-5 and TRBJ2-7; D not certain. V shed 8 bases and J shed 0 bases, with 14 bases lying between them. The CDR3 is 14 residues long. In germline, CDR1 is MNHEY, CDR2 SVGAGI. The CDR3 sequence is CASSISSYSYEQYF. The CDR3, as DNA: TGTGCCAGCTCTATTAGCAGCTACTCCTACGAGCAGTACTTC.

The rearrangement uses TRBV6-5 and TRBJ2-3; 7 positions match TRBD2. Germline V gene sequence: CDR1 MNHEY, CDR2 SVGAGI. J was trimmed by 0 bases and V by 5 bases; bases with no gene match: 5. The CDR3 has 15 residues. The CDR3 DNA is TGTGCCAGCAGTGGCGCGGGAGTGAGCACAGATACGCAGTATTTT. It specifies CASSGAGVSTDTQYF.

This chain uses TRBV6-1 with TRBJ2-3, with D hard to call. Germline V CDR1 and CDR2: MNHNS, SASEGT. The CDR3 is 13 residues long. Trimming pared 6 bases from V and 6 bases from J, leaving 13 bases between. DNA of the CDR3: TGTGCCAGCAGCCGGACCCGGGCGGATACGCAGTATTTT. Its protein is CASSRTRADTQYF.

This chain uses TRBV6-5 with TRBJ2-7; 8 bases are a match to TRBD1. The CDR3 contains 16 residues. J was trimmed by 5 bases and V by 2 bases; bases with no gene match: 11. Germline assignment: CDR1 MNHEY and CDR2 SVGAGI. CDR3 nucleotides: TGTGCCAGCAGTTACAAGGCCCAGGGGGCTAGACACGAGCAGTACTTC. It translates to CASSYKAQGARHEQYF.

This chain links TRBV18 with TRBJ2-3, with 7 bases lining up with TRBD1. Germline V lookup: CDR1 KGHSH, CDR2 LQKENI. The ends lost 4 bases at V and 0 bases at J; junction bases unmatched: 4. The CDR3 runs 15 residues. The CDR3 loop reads CASSQGQRSTDTQYF. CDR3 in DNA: TGTGCCAGCTCACAGGGACAGCGAAGCACAGATACGCAGTATTTT.

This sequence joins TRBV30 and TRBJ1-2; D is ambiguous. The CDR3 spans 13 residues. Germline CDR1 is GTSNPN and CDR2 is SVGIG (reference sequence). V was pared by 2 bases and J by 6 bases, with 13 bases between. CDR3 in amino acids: CAWSILVSHGYTF. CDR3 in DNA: TGTGCCTGGAGTATTTTGGTATCCCATGGCTACACCTTC.

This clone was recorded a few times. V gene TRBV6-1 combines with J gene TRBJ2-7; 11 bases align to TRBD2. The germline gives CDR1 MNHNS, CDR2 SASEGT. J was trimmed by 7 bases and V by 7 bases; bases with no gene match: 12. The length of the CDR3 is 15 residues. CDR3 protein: CASTSGTSGPGEQYF. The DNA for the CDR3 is TGTGCCAGCACCTCCGGGACTAGCGGCCCTGGGGAGCAGTACTTC.

CDR3 DNA sequence: TGTGCCAGCAGTTTAGACGACATTCAGTACTTC. Translation gives CASSLDDIQYF. V gene TRBV28 combines with J gene TRBJ2-4; no clear D. The germline V gene has CDR1 MDHEN and CDR2 SYDVKM. This CDR3 comprises 11 residues. V was trimmed by 2 bases and J by 8 bases, leaving 4 bases between them.